The sequence of this TCR beta chain was determined in a study of T cell responses to AZD1222 COVID-19 vaccine. Profiling relied on immunoSEQ multiplex PCR, and the TCRdb table lists in-frame clones only, not all of them. The repertoire has approximately 140,000 clones, about 93% of them found once; the top ten carry around 1.9%. The ends were cut back, 4 bases at V and 8 bases at J, with 5 bases in the middle. CDR3 size: 10 residues. Sequenced here: peripheral blood, sampled on day 0 of AZD1222 vaccination. This chain joins TRBV12-3 or TRBV12-4 and TRBJ1-1, with unresolved D. The TCR originated in an adult in good health. The chain's CDR3 is CASSSREAFF. Here the CDR3 DNA reads TGTGCCAGCAGTTCTAGAGAAGCTTTCTTT.